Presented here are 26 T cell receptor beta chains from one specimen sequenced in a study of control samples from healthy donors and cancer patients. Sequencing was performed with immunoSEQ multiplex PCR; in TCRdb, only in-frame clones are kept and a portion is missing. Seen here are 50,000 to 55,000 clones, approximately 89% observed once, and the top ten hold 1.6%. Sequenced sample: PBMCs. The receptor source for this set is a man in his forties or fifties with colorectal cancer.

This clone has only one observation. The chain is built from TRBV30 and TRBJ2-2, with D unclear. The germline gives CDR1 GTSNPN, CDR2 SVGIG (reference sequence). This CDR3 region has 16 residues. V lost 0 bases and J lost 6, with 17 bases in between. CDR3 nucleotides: TGTGCCTGGAGTGTACGAAGAGCTACCAGGCCCGGGGAGCTGTTTTTT. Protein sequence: CAWSVRRATRPGELFF.

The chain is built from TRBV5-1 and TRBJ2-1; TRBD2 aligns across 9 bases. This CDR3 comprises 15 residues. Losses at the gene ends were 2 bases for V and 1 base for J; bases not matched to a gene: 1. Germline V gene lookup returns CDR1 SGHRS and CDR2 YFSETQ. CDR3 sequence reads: CASSFLAGSYNEQFF. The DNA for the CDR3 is TGCGCCAGCAGCTTCCTAGCGGGATCCTACAATGAGCAGTTCTTC.

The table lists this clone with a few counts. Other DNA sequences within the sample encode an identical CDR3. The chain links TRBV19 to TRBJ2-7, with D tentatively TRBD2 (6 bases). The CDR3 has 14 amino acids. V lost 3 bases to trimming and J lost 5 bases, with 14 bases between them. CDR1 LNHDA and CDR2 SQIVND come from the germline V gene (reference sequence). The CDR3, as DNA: TGTGCCAGTAGTATGGGACTCCTGAGCCACGAGCAGTACTTC. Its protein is CASSMGLLSHEQYF.

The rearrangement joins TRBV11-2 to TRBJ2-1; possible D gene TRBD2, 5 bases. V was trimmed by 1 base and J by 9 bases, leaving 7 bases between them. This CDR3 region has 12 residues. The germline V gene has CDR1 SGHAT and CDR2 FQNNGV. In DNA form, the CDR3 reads TGTGCCAGCAGCTTAGTTCTAGCTGAGCAGTTCTTC. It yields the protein CASSLVLAEQFF. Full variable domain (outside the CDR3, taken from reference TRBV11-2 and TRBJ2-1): EAGVAQSPRYKIIEKRQSVAFWCNPISGHATLYWYQQILGQGPKLLIQFQNNGVVDDSQLPKDRFSAERLKGVDSTLKIQPAKLEDSAVYLCASSLVLAEQFFGPGTRLTVL.

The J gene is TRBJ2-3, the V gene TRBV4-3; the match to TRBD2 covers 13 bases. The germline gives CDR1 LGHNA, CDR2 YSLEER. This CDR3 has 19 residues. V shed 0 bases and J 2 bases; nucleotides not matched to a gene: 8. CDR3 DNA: TGCGCCAGCAGCCAAGAGGGGGAGGGACTAGCGGGGTACACAGATACGCAGTATTTT. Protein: CASSQEGEGLAGYTDTQYF.

CDR3 coding DNA: TGTGCCAGCAGTTTGGAAGGGGCCCACTACGAGCAGTACTTC. Amino acid sequence: CASSLEGAHYEQYF. The chain has TRBV27 and TRBJ2-7, with TRBD1 as a possible D gene (5 bases). There are 14 residues in the CDR3. Germline V gives CDR1 MNHEY, CDR2 SMNVEV (reference sequence). Trimming pared 3 bases from V and 3 bases from J, leaving 12 bases between.

CDR3 bases: TGTGCCAGCACCCGGACAGGGACATTGGGAGGCTACACCTTC. Encoded protein: CASTRTGTLGGYTF. The V gene is TRBV28, the J gene TRBJ1-2; 8 nucleotides line up with TRBD1. CDR3 length: 14 amino acids. Trimming took 7 bases from V and 8 from J; bases not matched to a gene: 12. Germline CDR1 is MDHEN and CDR2 is SYDVKM.

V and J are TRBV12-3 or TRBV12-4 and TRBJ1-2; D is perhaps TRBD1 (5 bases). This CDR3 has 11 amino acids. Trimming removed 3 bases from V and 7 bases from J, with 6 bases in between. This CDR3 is CASSLGGGYTF. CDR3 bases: TGTGCCAGCAGTTTGGGGGGTGGCTACACCTTC.

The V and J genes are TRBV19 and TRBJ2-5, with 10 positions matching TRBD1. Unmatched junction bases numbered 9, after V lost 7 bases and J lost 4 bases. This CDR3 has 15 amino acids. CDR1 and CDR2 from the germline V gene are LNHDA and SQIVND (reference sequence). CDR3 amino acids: CASTQWTGGIETQYF. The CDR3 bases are TGTGCCAGTACCCAATGGACAGGGGGAATAGAGACCCAGTACTTC.

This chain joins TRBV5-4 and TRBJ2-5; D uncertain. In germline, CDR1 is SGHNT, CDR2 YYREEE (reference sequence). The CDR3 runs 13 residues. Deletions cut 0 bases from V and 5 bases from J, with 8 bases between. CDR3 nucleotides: TGTGCCAGCAGCTTGGATGTGGTGGAGACCCAGTACTTC. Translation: CASSLDVVETQYF.

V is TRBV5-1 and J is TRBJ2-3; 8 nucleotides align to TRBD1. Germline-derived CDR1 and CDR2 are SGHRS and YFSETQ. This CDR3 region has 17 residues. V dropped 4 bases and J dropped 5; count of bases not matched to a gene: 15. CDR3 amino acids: CASSVGLGQGYLDTQYF. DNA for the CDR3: TGCGCCAGCAGCGTAGGACTTGGACAGGGATACTTAGATACGCAGTATTTT. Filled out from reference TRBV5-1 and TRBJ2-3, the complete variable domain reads KAGVTQTPRYLIKTRGQQVTLSCSPISGHRSVSWYQQTPGQGLQFLFEYFSETQRNKGNFPGRFSGRQFSNSRSEMNVSTLELGDSALYLCASSVGLGQGYLDTQYFGPGTRLTVL.

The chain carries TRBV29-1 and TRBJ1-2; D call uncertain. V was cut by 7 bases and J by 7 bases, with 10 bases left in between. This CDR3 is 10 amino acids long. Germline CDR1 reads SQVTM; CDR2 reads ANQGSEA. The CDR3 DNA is TGCAGCGCGGGTTCGGCTGGCTACACCTTC. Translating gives CSAGSAGYTF. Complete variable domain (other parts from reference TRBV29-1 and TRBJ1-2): SAVISQKPSRDICQRGTSLTIQCQVDSQVTMMFWYRQQPGQSLTLIATANQGSEATYESGFVIDKFPISRPNLTFSTLTVSNMSPEDSSIYLCSAGSAGYTFGSGTRLTVV.

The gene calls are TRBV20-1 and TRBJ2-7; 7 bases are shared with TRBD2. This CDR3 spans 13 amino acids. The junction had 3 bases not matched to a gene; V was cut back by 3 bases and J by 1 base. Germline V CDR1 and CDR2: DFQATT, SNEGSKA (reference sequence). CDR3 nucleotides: TGCAGTGCTAGTCGCGGGGGTTCCTACGAGCAGTACTTC. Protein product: CSASRGGSYEQYF.

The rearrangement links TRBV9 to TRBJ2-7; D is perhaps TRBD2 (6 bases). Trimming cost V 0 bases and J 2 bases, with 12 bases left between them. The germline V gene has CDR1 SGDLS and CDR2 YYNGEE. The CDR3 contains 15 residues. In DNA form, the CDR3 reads TGTGCCAGCAGCGTAGACGGGGGAGAGGCCTACGAGCAGTACTTC. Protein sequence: CASSVDGGEAYEQYF.

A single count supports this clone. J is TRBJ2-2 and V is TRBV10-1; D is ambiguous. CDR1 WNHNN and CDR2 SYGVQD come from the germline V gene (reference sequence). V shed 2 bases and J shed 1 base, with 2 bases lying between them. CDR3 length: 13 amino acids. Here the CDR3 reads CASSEGNTGELFF. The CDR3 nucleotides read TGCGCCAGCAGTGAGGGGAACACCGGGGAGCTGTTTTTT.

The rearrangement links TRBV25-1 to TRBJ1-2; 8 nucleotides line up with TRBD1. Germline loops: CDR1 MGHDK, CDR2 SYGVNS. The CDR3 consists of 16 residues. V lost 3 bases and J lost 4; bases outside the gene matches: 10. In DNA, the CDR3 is TGTGCCAGCAGTGATCCGATACAGGGGGAGGTCTATGGCTACACCTTC. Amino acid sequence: CASSDPIQGEVYGYTF.

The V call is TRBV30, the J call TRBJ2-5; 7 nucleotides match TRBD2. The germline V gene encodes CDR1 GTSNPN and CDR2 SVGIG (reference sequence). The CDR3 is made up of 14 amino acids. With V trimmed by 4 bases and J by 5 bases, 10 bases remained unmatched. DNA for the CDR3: TGTGCCTGGACGCCTATGGGGGGGTCGGAGACCCAGTACTTC. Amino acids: CAWTPMGGSETQYF.

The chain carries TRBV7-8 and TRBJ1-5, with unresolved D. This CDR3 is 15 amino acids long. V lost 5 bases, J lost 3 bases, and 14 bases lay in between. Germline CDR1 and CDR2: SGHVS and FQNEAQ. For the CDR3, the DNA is TGTGCCAGCAGCCCAATTAACAGTGACAATCAGCCCCAGCATTTT. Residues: CASSPINSDNQPQHF.

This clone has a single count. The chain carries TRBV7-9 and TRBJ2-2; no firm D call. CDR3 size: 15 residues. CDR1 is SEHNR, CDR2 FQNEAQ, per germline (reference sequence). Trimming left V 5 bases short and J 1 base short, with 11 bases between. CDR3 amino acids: CASSQRTENTGELFF. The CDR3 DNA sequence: TGTGCCAGCAGCCAACGGACGGAGAACACCGGGGAGCTGTTTTTT.

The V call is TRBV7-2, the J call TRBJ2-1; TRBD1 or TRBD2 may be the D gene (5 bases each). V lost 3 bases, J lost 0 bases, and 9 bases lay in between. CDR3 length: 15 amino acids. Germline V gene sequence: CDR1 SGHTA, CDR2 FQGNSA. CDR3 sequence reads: CASSLWDDSYNEQFF. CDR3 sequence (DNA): TGTGCCAGCAGCTTGTGGGACGACTCCTACAATGAGCAGTTCTTC.

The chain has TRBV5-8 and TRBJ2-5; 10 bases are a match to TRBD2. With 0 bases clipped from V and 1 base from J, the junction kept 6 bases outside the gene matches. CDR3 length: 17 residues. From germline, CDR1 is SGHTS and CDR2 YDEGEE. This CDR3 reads CASSLGASGRIQETQYF. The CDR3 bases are TGTGCCAGCAGCTTGGGGGCTAGCGGGAGAATCCAAGAGACCCAGTACTTC.

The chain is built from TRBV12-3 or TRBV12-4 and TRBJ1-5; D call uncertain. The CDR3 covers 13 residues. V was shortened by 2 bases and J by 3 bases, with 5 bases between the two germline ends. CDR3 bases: TGTGCCAGCAGTTTAAGCACCAATCAGCCCCAGCATTTT. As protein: CASSLSTNQPQHF.

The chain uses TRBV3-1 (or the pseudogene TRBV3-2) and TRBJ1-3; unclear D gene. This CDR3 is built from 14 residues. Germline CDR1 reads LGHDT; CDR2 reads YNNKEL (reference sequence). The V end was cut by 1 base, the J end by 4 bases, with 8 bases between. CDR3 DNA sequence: TGTGCCAGCAGCCAAGGGACTGTAGGAAACACCATATATTTT. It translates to CASSQGTVGNTIYF.

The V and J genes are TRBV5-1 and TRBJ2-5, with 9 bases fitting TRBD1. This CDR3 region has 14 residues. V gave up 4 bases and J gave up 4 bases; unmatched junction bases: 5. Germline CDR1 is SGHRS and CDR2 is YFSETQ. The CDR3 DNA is TGCGCCAGCAGCCCGGGACAGGGTACAGAGACCCAGTACTTC. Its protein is CASSPGQGTETQYF.

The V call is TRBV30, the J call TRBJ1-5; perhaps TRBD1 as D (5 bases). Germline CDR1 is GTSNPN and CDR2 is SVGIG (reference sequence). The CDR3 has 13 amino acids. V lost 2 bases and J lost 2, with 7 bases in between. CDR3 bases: TGTGCCTGGAGTCTGGGGCGCAATCAGCCCCAGCATTTT. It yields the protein CAWSLGRNQPQHF. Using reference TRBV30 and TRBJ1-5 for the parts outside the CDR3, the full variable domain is SQTIHQWPATLVQPVGSPLSLECTVEGTSNPNLYWYRQAAGRGLQLLFYSVGIGQISSEVPQNLSASRPQDRQFILSSKKLLLSDSGFYLCAWSLGRNQPQHFGDGTRLSIL.

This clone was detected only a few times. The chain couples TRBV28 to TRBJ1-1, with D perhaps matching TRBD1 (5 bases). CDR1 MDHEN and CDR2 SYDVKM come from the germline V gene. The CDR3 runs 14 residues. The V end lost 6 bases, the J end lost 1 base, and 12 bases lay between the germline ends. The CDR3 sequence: CASSPKGRNTEAFF. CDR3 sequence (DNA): TGTGCCAGCAGCCCGAAGGGACGGAACACTGAAGCTTTCTTT.